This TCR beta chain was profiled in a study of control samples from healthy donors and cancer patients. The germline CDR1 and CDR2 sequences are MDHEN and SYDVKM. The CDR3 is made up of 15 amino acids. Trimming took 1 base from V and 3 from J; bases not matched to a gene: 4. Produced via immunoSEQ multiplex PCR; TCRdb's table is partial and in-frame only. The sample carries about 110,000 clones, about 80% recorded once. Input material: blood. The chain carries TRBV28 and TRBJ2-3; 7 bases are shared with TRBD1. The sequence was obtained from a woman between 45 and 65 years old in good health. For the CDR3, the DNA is TGTGCCAGCAGTTTATATGCAGGGGGAACAGATACGCAGTATTTT. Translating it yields CASSLYAGGTDTQYF.